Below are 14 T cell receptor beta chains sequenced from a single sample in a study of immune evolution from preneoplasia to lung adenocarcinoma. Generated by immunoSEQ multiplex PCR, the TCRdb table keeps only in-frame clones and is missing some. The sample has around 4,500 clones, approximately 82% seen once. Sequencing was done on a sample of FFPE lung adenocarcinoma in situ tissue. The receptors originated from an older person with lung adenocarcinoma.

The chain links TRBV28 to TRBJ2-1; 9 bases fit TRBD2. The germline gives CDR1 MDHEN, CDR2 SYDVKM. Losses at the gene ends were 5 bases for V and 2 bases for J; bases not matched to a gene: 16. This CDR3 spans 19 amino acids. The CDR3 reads CASSLNTVASGVTYNEQFF. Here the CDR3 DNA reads TGTGCCAGCAGTCTCAATACGGTGGCTAGCGGGGTCACCTACAATGAGCAGTTCTTC.

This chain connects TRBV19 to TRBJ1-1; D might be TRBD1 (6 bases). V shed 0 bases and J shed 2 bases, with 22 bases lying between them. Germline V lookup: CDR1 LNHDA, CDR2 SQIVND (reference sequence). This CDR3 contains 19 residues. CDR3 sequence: CASSIDWGHLRSINTEAFF. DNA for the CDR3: TGTGCCAGTAGTATAGATTGGGGGCATCTCCGCTCTATTAACACTGAAGCTTTCTTT.

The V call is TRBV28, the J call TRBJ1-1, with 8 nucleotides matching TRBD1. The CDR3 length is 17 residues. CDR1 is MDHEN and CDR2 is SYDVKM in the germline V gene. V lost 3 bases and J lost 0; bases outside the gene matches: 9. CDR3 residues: CASSLDRETLMNTEAFF. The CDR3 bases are TGTGCCAGCAGTTTGGACAGGGAAACCCTCATGAACACTGAAGCTTTCTTT. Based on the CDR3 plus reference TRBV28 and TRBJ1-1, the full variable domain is DVKVTQSSRYLVKRTGEKVFLECVQDMDHENMFWYRQDPGLGLRLIYFSYDVKMKEKGDIPEGYSVSREKKERFSLILESASTNQTSMYLCASSLDRETLMNTEAFFGQGTRLTVV.

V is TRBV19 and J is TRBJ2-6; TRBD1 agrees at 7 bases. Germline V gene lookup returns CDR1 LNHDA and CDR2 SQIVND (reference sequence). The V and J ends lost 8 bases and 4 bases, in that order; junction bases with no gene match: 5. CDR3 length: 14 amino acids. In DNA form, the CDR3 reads TGTGCCAGTCATACAGGGGTCGGGGCCAACGTCCTGACTTTC. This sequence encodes CASHTGVGANVLTF.

The CDR3 DNA reads as TGTGCCACACTACGGACAGCGAACACCGGGGAGCTGTTTTTT. Amino acid sequence: CATLRTANTGELFF. The V gene is TRBV28, the J gene TRBJ2-2, with a weak D call TRBD1 (6 bases). Trimming stripped 10 bases from V and 0 bases from J, with 12 bases between. This CDR3 spans 14 amino acids. Germline CDR1 and CDR2: MDHEN and SYDVKM.

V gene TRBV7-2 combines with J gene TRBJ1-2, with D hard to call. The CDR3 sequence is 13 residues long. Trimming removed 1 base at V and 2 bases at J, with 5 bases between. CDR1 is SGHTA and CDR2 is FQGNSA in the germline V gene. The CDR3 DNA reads TGTGCCAGCAGCTTAGAATTAAACTATGGCTACACCTTC. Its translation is CASSLELNYGYTF. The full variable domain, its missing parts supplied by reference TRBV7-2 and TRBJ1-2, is GAGVSQSPSNKVTEKGKDVELRCDPISGHTALYWYRQSLGQGLEFLIYFQGNSAPDKSGLPSDRFSAERTGGSVSTLTIQRTQQEDSAVYLCASSLELNYGYTFGSGTRLTVV.

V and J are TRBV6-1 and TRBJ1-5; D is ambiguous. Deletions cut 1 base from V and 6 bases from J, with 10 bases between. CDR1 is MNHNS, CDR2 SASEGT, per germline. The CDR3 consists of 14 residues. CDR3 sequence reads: CASSEVWGTQPQHF. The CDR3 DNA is TGTGCCAGCAGTGAAGTCTGGGGAACTCAGCCCCAGCATTTT.

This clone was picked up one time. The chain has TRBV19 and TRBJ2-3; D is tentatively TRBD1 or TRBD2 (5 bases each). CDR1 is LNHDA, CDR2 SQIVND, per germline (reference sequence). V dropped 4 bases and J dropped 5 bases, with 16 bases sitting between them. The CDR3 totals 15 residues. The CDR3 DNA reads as TGTGCCAGTAGTAGCCTTGGGAGAGGACAAGATACGCAGTATTTT. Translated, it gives CASSSLGRGQDTQYF. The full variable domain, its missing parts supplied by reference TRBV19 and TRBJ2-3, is DGGITQSPKYLFRKEGQNVTLSCEQNLNHDAMYWYRQDPGQGLRLIYYSQIVNDFQKGDIAEGYSVSREKKESFPLTVTSAQKNPTAFYLCASSSLGRGQDTQYFGPGTRLTVL.

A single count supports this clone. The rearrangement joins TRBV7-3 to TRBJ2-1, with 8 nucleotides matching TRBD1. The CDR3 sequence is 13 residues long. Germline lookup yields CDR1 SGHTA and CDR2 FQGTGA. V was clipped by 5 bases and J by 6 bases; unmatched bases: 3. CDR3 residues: CASSRGQANEQFF. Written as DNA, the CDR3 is TGTGCCAGCAGCAGGGGACAGGCCAATGAGCAGTTCTTC.

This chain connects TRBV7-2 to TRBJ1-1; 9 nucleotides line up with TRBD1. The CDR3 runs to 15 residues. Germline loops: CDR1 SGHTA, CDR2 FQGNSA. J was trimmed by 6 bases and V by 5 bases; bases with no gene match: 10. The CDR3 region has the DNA TGTGCCAGCAGCAGCACGACAGGGGGTAGGGCTGAAGCTTTCTTT. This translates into CASSSTTGGRAEAFF. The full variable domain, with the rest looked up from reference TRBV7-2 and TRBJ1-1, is GAGVSQSPSNKVTEKGKDVELRCDPISGHTALYWYRQSLGQGLEFLIYFQGNSAPDKSGLPSDRFSAERTGGSVSTLTIQRTQQEDSAVYLCASSSTTGGRAEAFFGQGTRLTVV.

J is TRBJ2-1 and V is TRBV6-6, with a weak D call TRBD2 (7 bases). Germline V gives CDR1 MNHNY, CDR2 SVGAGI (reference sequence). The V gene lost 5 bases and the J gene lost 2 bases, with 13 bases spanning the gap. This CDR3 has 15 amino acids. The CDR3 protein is CASSLGEGAYNEQFF. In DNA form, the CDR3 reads TGTGCCAGCAGTCTCGGGGAGGGGGCCTACAATGAGCAGTTCTTC.

The CDR3, as DNA: TGTGCCAGCAGCTTAATTTTCAGGGGGTTATTTAACACTGAAGCTTTCTTT. It yields the protein CASSLIFRGLFNTEAFF. The J gene is TRBJ1-1, the V gene TRBV7-2, with 7 bases matching TRBD1. Unmatched junction bases numbered 11, after V lost 2 bases and J lost 2 bases. Germline CDR1 is SGHTA and CDR2 is FQGNSA. The CDR3 has 17 amino acids.

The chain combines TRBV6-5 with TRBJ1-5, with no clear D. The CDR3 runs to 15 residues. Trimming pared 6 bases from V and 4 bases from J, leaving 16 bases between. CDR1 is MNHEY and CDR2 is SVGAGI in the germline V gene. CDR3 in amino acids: CASSKGLSLNQPQHF. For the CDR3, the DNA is TGTGCCAGCAGCAAAGGACTGAGCCTAAATCAGCCCCAGCATTTT.

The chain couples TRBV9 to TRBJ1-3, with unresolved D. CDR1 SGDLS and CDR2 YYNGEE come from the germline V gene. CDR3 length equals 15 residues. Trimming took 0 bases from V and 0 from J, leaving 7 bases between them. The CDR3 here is CASSVVPDSGNTIYF. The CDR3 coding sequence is TGTGCCAGCAGCGTAGTCCCGGACTCTGGAAACACCATATATTTT.